The 29 T cell receptor beta chains below all came from one sample that was sequenced in a study of blood T cell repertoires in COVID-19. TCRdb's table, derived via immunoSEQ multiplex PCR, lists solely in-frame clones and lacks some. The sample lists 180,000 or so clones, approximately 83% seen once, with roughly 8.2% in the top ten. Sequenced material: peripheral blood. The source is a man aged 60-69 years with acute or convalescent COVID-19.

The rearrangement joins TRBV5-4 to TRBJ2-5; 12 nucleotides match TRBD2. Germline assignment: CDR1 SGHNT and CDR2 YYREEE (reference sequence). The V segment lost 4 bases and the J segment 2 bases; nucleotides outside the gene matches: 3. CDR3 length equals 15 residues. This chain's CDR3 is CASSAGTSGQETQYF. CDR3 nucleotides: TGTGCCAGCAGCGCTGGGACTAGCGGGCAAGAGACCCAGTACTTC.

The genes are TRBV28 and TRBJ2-7; TRBD2 matches at 8 bases. J gave up 11 bases and V 4 bases, and 19 bases lay outside the gene matches. The CDR3 totals 16 residues. CDR1 MDHEN and CDR2 SYDVKM come from the germline V gene. CDR3 in amino acids: CASSSRGGRNAISKYF. The CDR3 DNA reads TGTGCCAGCAGTTCCCGGGGGGGGCGGAATGCCATTAGCAAGTACTTC. Supplemented by reference TRBV28 and TRBJ2-7, the full variable domain reads DVKVTQSSRYLVKRTGEKVFLECVQDMDHENMFWYRQDPGLGLRLIYFSYDVKMKEKGDIPEGYSVSREKKERFSLILESASTNQTSMYLCASSSRGGRNAISKYFGPGTRLTVT.

This chain links TRBV19 with TRBJ1-3; D is unclear. CDR1 is LNHDA and CDR2 is SQIVND in the germline V gene (reference sequence). The CDR3 runs 14 residues. V shed 3 bases and J shed 2 bases, with 8 bases lying between them. DNA of the CDR3: TGTGCCAGTAGTATCCGGGGAACTGGAAACACCATATATTTT. It translates to CASSIRGTGNTIYF.

The chain links TRBV3-1 (or the pseudogene TRBV3-2) to TRBJ2-7; 11 nucleotides line up with TRBD2. From germline, CDR1 is LGHDT and CDR2 YNNKEL (reference sequence). This CDR3 spans 16 amino acids. V gave up 0 bases and J gave up 3 bases; unmatched junction bases: 4. CDR3 coding DNA: TGTGCCAGCAGCCAAGATGGTGGGACTAGCGGCTACGAGCAGTACTTC. This codes for CASSQDGGTSGYEQYF.

This chain uses TRBV7-3 with TRBJ1-6; 7 bases fit TRBD1. This CDR3 contains 16 residues. Germline assignment: CDR1 SGHTA and CDR2 FQGTGA. The V gene end was trimmed by 5 bases and the J gene end by 5 bases; junction bases not matched to a gene: 9. The CDR3: CASSLTGTANNSPLHF. The CDR3 region has the DNA TGTGCCAGCAGCCTGACCGGGACAGCGAATAATTCACCCCTCCACTTT.

The chain is built from TRBV7-9 and TRBJ1-5, with a weak D call TRBD1 (6 bases). Germline loops: CDR1 SEHNR, CDR2 FQNEAQ (reference sequence). V dropped 5 bases and J dropped 2 bases, with 10 bases sitting between them. The length of the CDR3 is 14 residues. CDR3 sequence reads: CASSTGIGNQPQHF. CDR3 nucleotide sequence: TGTGCCAGCAGCACAGGGATCGGCAATCAGCCCCAGCATTTT.

Remarks on this clone: At the DNA level, this CDR3 is encoded by other sequences in the same sample as well. The chain uses TRBV27 and TRBJ2-5, with TRBD2 identical over 7 bases. CDR1 MNHEY and CDR2 SMNVEV come from the germline V gene (reference sequence). V was clipped by 3 bases and J by 5 bases; unmatched bases: 3. The length of the CDR3 is 13 residues. The CDR3 sequence: CASSFWGGETQYF. The CDR3, as DNA: TGTGCCAGCAGTTTCTGGGGAGGGGAGACCCAGTACTTC.

This chain uses TRBV6-5 with TRBJ2-1; 12 bases match TRBD2. This CDR3 region has 15 residues. CDR1 and CDR2 from the germline V gene are MNHEY and SVGAGI. The trim removed 7 bases at V and 7 bases at J, leaving 8 bases unmatched. CDR3 in DNA: TGTGCCAGCATCCCGCTAGCGGGAGGGGGGAATGAGCAGTTCTTC. Translation: CASIPLAGGGNEQFF.

This clone was seen ten or more times. The chain combines TRBV16 with TRBJ1-5; D is undetermined. The CDR3 has 14 amino acids. Trimming cost V 5 bases and J 4 bases, with 12 bases left between them. Germline assignment: CDR1 KGHSY and CDR2 FQNENV. The CDR3 loop is CASSTLGRNQPQHF. DNA for the CDR3: TGTGCCAGCAGCACCCTAGGCAGAAATCAGCCCCAGCATTTT.

The genes are TRBV2 and TRBJ1-2; tentatively, D is TRBD1 (6 bases). The germline V and J ends were trimmed by 7 bases and 5 bases, with 20 bases remaining between them. CDR1 is SNHLY, CDR2 FYNNEI, per germline. The CDR3 covers 15 residues. Written as DNA, the CDR3 is TGTGCCAGCACCCCAGAGTCGGGGGGCGCGTATGGCTACACCTTC. This encodes CASTPESGGAYGYTF.

The V gene is TRBV12-3 or TRBV12-4, the J gene TRBJ1-4, with D unresolved. V was clipped by 5 bases and J by 6 bases, with 4 bases between them. This CDR3 is built from 11 residues. CDR3 nucleotides: TGTGCCAGCAGTCGTGATGAAAAACTGTTTTTT. Residues: CASSRDEKLFF.

There are a few counts of this clone. This chain joins TRBV27 and TRBJ2-7; 9 bases agree with TRBD2. The CDR3 contains 14 residues. V gave up 2 bases and J gave up 6 bases; unmatched junction bases: 5. Germline CDR1 and CDR2: MNHEY and SMNVEV (reference sequence). The CDR3 spells CASSLKREVGEQYF. The CDR3 bases are TGTGCCAGCAGTTTAAAGCGGGAGGTTGGCGAGCAGTACTTC.

The chain couples TRBV2 to TRBJ2-1, with a possible D match to TRBD2 (6 bases). Germline values: CDR1 SNHLY, CDR2 FYNNEI. The CDR3 spans 15 residues. Deletions cut 10 bases from V and 0 bases from J, with 16 bases between. The CDR3 coding sequence is TGTGCCACCTTTCCTTCGCGGGACTCCTACAATGAGCAGTTCTTC. Residues: CATFPSRDSYNEQFF.

The V call is TRBV21-1, the J call TRBJ1-5. TRBV21-1 is described as a pseudogene. This CDR3 comprises 12 residues. The CDR3 nucleotides read TGTGCCAGCAGCAAAGTGGAGGGGCCCCAGCATTTT. Translating gives CASSKVEGPQHF.

Note on this clone: At the DNA level, this CDR3 is encoded by other sequences in the same sample as well. V gene TRBV18 combines with J gene TRBJ1-4; 9 nucleotides match TRBD1. The CDR3 consists of 14 residues. Germline V gene data show CDR1 as KGHSH and CDR2 as LQKENI. J lost 8 bases, V lost 3 bases, and 4 bases had no gene match. CDR3 region: CASSPRTGDEKLFF. DNA of the CDR3: TGTGCCAGCTCACCTCGGACAGGGGACGAAAAACTGTTTTTT.

The chain combines TRBV28 with TRBJ2-5; a weak D match, TRBD2 (7 bases). Germline V CDR1 and CDR2: MDHEN, SYDVKM. Deletions cut 4 bases from V and 5 bases from J, with 17 bases between. CDR3 length: 15 amino acids. The DNA for the CDR3 is TGTGCCAGCAGTTCCGAGGGGGGGAGTCGGGAGACCCAGTACTTC. This gives the protein CASSSEGGSRETQYF.

The chain employs TRBV27 and TRBJ2-5, with 7 nucleotides matching TRBD2. Germline-derived CDR1 and CDR2 are MNHEY and SMNVEV (reference sequence). The V and J ends lost 2 bases and 7 bases, in that order; junction bases with no gene match: 4. The CDR3 has 13 residues. The CDR3 nucleotides read TGTGCCAGCAGTTTAGTCTGGGAGGGGACCCAGTACTTC. The encoded protein is CASSLVWEGTQYF.

The genes are TRBV27 and TRBJ2-7, with TRBD1 as a possible D gene (5 bases). CDR3 length equals 12 residues. Germline CDR1 MNHEY, CDR2 SMNVEV (reference sequence). V was pared by 3 bases and J by 6 bases, with 9 bases between. In DNA form, the CDR3 reads TGTGCCAGCAGTTTCAAAGGGGCCGAGCAGTACTTC. Translated, it gives CASSFKGAEQYF.

The CDR3 here is CASSNRLNNEQFF. The CDR3 DNA follows: TGTGCCAGTAGTAACCGACTCAACAATGAGCAGTTCTTC. J is TRBJ2-1 and V is TRBV19; D remains unclear. V shed 4 bases and J shed 5 bases, with 9 bases lying between them. The germline gives CDR1 LNHDA, CDR2 SQIVND (reference sequence). This CDR3 contains 13 residues.

The chain employs TRBV30 and TRBJ2-5, with no clear D. This CDR3 contains 16 residues. Trimming cost V 4 bases and J 5 bases, with 23 bases left between them. Per the germline V gene, CDR1 is GTSNPN and CDR2 is SVGIG (reference sequence). The CDR3 reads CAWTPLNEFTRETQYF. DNA for the CDR3: TGTGCCTGGACCCCACTTAATGAGTTTACGCGGGAGACCCAGTACTTC. Filled out from reference TRBV30 and TRBJ2-5, the complete variable domain reads SQTIHQWPATLVQPVGSPLSLECTVEGTSNPNLYWYRQAAGRGLQLLFYSVGIGQISSEVPQNLSASRPQDRQFILSSKKLLLSDSGFYLCAWTPLNEFTRETQYFGPGTRLLVL.

The rearrangement links TRBV24-1 to TRBJ1-1; D may be TRBD1 (5 bases). CDR1 is KGHDR, CDR2 SFDVKD, per germline. This CDR3 has 13 amino acids. V was clipped by 9 bases and J by 2 bases, with 12 bases between them. The CDR3: CATGGVGNTEAFF. As DNA, the CDR3 is TGTGCCACCGGGGGGGTGGGCAACACTGAAGCTTTCTTT.

The chain joins TRBV10-2 to TRBJ2-1; D perhaps matches TRBD1 (6 bases). Germline V gene data show CDR1 as WSHSY and CDR2 as SAAADI. The ends were cut back, 6 bases at V and 3 bases at J, with 9 bases in the middle. This CDR3 has 13 amino acids. The CDR3 reads CASRGDIYNEQFF. The DNA of the CDR3 is TGCGCCAGCAGAGGGGACATCTACAATGAGCAGTTCTTC.

Details on this clone: At the DNA level, this CDR3 is encoded by other sequences in the same sample as well. The rearrangement links TRBV6-5 to TRBJ1-1; tentative D call: TRBD1 (6 bases). CDR3 length: 15 amino acids. CDR1 MNHEY and CDR2 SVGAGI come from the germline V gene. V was cut by 2 bases and J by 1 base, with 11 bases left in between. The CDR3 DNA is TGTGCCAGCAGTTACAGTGCCAGGGGGAACACTGAAGCTTTCTTT. Translated, it gives CASSYSARGNTEAFF.

This chain uses TRBV30 with TRBJ2-3, with 9 bases fitting TRBD2. Germline V gene sequence: CDR1 GTSNPN, CDR2 SVGIG (reference sequence). The length of the CDR3 is 14 residues. The V gene end was trimmed by 5 bases and the J gene end by 2 bases; junction bases not matched to a gene: 5. The CDR3 DNA sequence: TGTGCCTGGGCGACGGGACTAGCCACAGATACGCAGTATTTT. It is translated as CAWATGLATDTQYF.

This chain links TRBV18 with TRBJ2-2; D gene ambiguous. The germline V gene has CDR1 KGHSH and CDR2 LQKENI. CDR3 size: 15 residues. V dropped 1 base and J dropped 0 bases, with 6 bases sitting between them. The CDR3 nucleotides are TGTGCCAGCTCACCACACCAGGCGAACACCGGGGAGCTGTTTTTT. Translated, it gives CASSPHQANTGELFF.

V gene TRBV6-5 combines with J gene TRBJ1-2; 7 bases line up with TRBD1. The CDR3 is 14 amino acids. The trim removed 5 bases at V and 7 bases at J, leaving 10 bases unmatched. Germline assignment: CDR1 MNHEY and CDR2 SVGAGI. Here the CDR3 reads CASSPRTGGLGYTF. The CDR3 DNA reads as TGTGCCAGCAGTCCCCGGACAGGCGGTCTTGGCTACACCTTC.

V and J are TRBV27 and TRBJ1-3; D is uncertain. The germline CDR1 and CDR2 sequences are MNHEY and SMNVEV (reference sequence). Trimming removed 2 bases from V and 3 bases from J, with 5 bases in between. The CDR3 sequence is 13 residues long. CDR3 DNA sequence: TGTGCCAGCAGTTTAGGCCGTGGAAACACCATATATTTT. Protein product: CASSLGRGNTIYF.

This rearrangement joins TRBV19 to TRBJ1-5, with D possibly being TRBD1 (6 bases). There are 15 residues in the CDR3. The germline V gene has CDR1 LNHDA and CDR2 SQIVND (reference sequence). Trimming pared 6 bases from V and 6 bases from J, leaving 18 bases between. The CDR3 spells CASSPLDRKVQPQHF. As DNA, the CDR3 is TGTGCCAGTAGCCCGCTGGACAGAAAAGTTCAGCCCCAGCATTTT.

V is TRBV24-1 and J is TRBJ2-3; a weak D match, TRBD2 (6 bases). The CDR3 is 18 amino acids. Trimming removed 2 bases from V and 0 bases from J, with 17 bases in between. Germline V lookup: CDR1 KGHDR, CDR2 SFDVKD. The CDR3 loop reads CATSDYLGGYASTDTQYF. CDR3 in DNA: TGTGCCACCAGTGATTACTTGGGGGGATACGCTAGCACAGATACGCAGTATTTT.